The clone carrying this T cell receptor (beta chain) appeared a few times. The antigen is unknown. From RNA transcripts, TCR beta CDR3 regions were amplified. HTBI primers were employed in a first-round RT-PCR of the TCR CDR3. TCRdb used MiXCR to reprocess the multiplex PCR reads, holding one entry per CDR3 protein. This sample carries around 300,000 distinct CDR3 sequences, approximately 20% of them seen once, and the ten largest clones take around 64%. Duration under 3 months, a NOSPECS grade of at least 4, and a Clinical Activity Score of at least 3 characterized the ophthalmopathy patients. The data are from a study of T cells in Graves' hyperthyroidism and ophthalmopathy. On the study more broadly: Peripheral blood was taken when the disease was first diagnosed, before any treatment began.

The CDR3 extends over 15 amino acids. Trimming removed 7 bases at V and 3 bases at J, with 15 bases between. General study findings and limits: Before onset, by a median of approximately 6.8 months, the model predicted ophthalmopathy.

The chain couples TRBV12-3 or TRBV12-4 to TRBJ2-2; no definite D call. Sequencing was performed on blood. The receptor's source is a man aged 25 to 45 with Graves' ophthalmopathy. In DNA, the CDR3 is TGTGCCAGCACCCCGTCAAGGGCGGACACCGGGGAGCTGTTTTTT. Amino acids: CASTPSRADTGELFF.